This entry features one T cell receptor beta chain sequence. The antigen is unknown. These data are taken from a study of shared clonotypes between healthy human individuals. Findings and limits, study-wide: A generally larger estimated richness was seen in naive subsets than in memory subsets.

The repertoire was sequenced with immunoSEQ multiplex PCR; TCRdb's copy has only in-frame clones and lacks some. This table has 2 million to 2.5 million clones, approximately 93% appearing once. The CDR3 spans 15 residues. Trimming removed 5 bases at V and 5 bases at J, with 17 bases between. Looked up from germline, CDR1 is MNHEY and CDR2 is SVGAGI. The sample consisted of naive CD4+ T cells from PBMCs. Subset reported: CD45RA+ positively selected. The sequence came from a man younger than 35 in good health. Some clones in this sample may be carry-over from other donors' samples. V usage is TRBV6-5 and J usage is TRBJ2-3; the D call may be TRBD1 or TRBD2 (5 bases each). In nucleotides, the CDR3 is TGTGCCAGCAGTACTAAACAGGCCCGGGGAGATACGCAGTATTTT. It codes for CASSTKQARGDTQYF.